Shown below are 21 T cell receptor beta chains from a single sample sequenced in a study of blood T cell repertoires in COVID-19. Sequencing used immunoSEQ multiplex PCR; TCRdb keeps in-frame clones, though not all of them. The table includes roughly 70,000 clones, 79% detected once. Sequencing used peripheral blood. These receptors were collected from a woman aged 55-75 years with acute or convalescent COVID-19.

This chain joins TRBV7-3 and TRBJ2-1; the match to TRBD2 covers 11 bases. This CDR3 region has 16 residues. Germline V lookup: CDR1 SGHTA, CDR2 FQGTGA. Trimming at V came to 5 bases and at J to 0 bases, leaving 3 bases not matched to a gene. CDR3: CASSISGGASYNEQFF. The CDR3 nucleotides are TGTGCCAGCAGCATTAGCGGGGGGGCCTCCTACAATGAGCAGTTCTTC.

This clone was recorded at least ten times. Different DNA sequences within this sample yield the same CDR3. CDR3 loop: CASSLGQLNTEAFF. The CDR3 DNA reads as TGTGCCAGCAGCCTGGGACAGCTGAACACTGAAGCTTTCTTT. This chain links TRBV11-2 with TRBJ1-1, with TRBD1 matching 7 bases. Trimming removed 5 bases from V and 0 bases from J; junction bases left unmatched: 3. CDR1 and CDR2 (germline): SGHAT, FQNNGV. This CDR3 contains 14 residues.

This clone was counted between two and nine times. This chain links TRBV28 with TRBJ2-1; tentatively, D is TRBD1 (6 bases). Per the germline V gene, CDR1 is MDHEN and CDR2 is SYDVKM. Trimming took off 4 bases at V and 13 bases at J, with 20 bases between the two ends. This CDR3 region has 14 residues. CDR3 coding DNA: TGTGCCAGCAGTTCCGGCCTAACGACAGGTAATCAGTTCTTC. Encoded protein: CASSSGLTTGNQFF.

The chain's CDR3 is CASSRQGAGNTIYF. The CDR3 DNA reads as TGTGCCAGCAGCCGCCAGGGCGCGGGAAACACCATATATTTT. The V and J genes are TRBV7-9 and TRBJ1-3, with D possibly being TRBD1 (5 bases). The germline gives CDR1 SEHNR, CDR2 FQNEAQ (reference sequence). The CDR3 has 14 residues. V lost 5 bases and J 4 bases, leaving 12 bases between the germline ends.

V is TRBV13 and J is TRBJ1-3; possible D gene TRBD1, 5 bases. The V gene's germline CDR1 is PRHDT and CDR2 FYEKMQ (reference sequence). CDR3 length: 15 amino acids. Trimming pared 4 bases from V and 5 bases from J, leaving 15 bases between. CDR3 sequence: CASSSPGEGRNTIYF. CDR3 nucleotides: TGTGCCAGCAGCTCGCCGGGGGAGGGAAGAAACACCATATATTTT.

The chain uses TRBV4-3 and TRBJ1-4; D might be TRBD1 (6 bases). Germline assignment: CDR1 LGHNA and CDR2 YSLEER. V was cut by 0 bases and J by 2 bases, with 13 bases left in between. The CDR3 contains 17 residues. CDR3 in DNA: TGCGCCAGCAGCCAAGATGATCAGGGGTTGACTAATGAAAAACTGTTTTTT. It translates to CASSQDDQGLTNEKLFF.

The chain carries TRBV18 and TRBJ1-2, with 7 nucleotides matching TRBD1. This CDR3 has 16 amino acids. The germline CDR1 and CDR2 sequences are KGHSH and LQKENI. The junction had 14 bases not matched to a gene; V was cut back by 5 bases and J by 5 bases. The CDR3, as DNA: TGTGCCAGCTCAGACCAAGGGGGCGGGACAGCTTATGGCTACACCTTC. Its translation is CASSDQGGGTAYGYTF.

This clone was seen just once. The genes are TRBV4-1 and TRBJ1-2; D possibly corresponds to TRBD1 (5 bases). Trimming left V 0 bases short and J 4 bases short, with 12 bases between. The germline V gene encodes CDR1 MGHRA and CDR2 YSYEKL. This CDR3 region has 15 residues. CDR3 amino acids: CASSQDQGNSYGYTF. The CDR3 nucleotides are TGCGCCAGCAGCCAAGATCAGGGTAACAGCTATGGCTACACCTTC.

This clone has a handful of counts. The chain recombines TRBV6-1 with TRBJ2-7; 9 bases line up with TRBD1. CDR3 size: 12 residues. The germline gives CDR1 MNHNS, CDR2 SASEGT. DNA of the CDR3: TGTGCCAGCAGTGAAGTGGACAGGGGATCATCGGTC. Residues: CASSEVDRGSSV.

The V gene is TRBV2, the J gene TRBJ1-4; TRBD1 matches 12 bases. V shed 4 bases and J 11 bases; nucleotides not matched to a gene: 5. The CDR3 loop spans 14 amino acids. Germline V gene data show CDR1 as SNHLY and CDR2 as FYNNEI. The CDR3 is CASSGGQGAWKLFF. The CDR3 DNA reads as TGTGCCAGCAGTGGGGGACAGGGGGCCTGGAAACTGTTTTTT.

This sequence joins TRBV7-8 and TRBJ2-1; no clear D. CDR1 is SGHVS and CDR2 is FQNEAQ in the germline V gene. V dropped 5 bases and J dropped 0 bases, with 8 bases sitting between them. CDR3 length: 14 residues. CDR3 amino acids: CASSLLSSYNEQFF. CDR3 sequence (DNA): TGTGCCAGCAGCCTATTGAGCTCCTACAATGAGCAGTTCTTC.

This clone has a single count. The chain employs TRBV27 and TRBJ1-3; no firm D call. This CDR3 region has 15 residues. Trimming took off 5 bases at V and 0 bases at J, with 11 bases between the two ends. Germline assignment: CDR1 MNHEY and CDR2 SMNVEV (reference sequence). The CDR3 loop reads CASSAGLSSGNTIYF. CDR3 nucleotides: TGTGCCAGCAGTGCTGGACTCAGCTCTGGAAACACCATATATTTT.

This clone was counted a few times. The chain combines TRBV19 with TRBJ1-3, with 8 bases aligning to TRBD1. V gave up 5 bases and J gave up 0 bases; unmatched junction bases: 9. Germline V gene data show CDR1 as LNHDA and CDR2 as SQIVND (reference sequence). The CDR3 extends over 17 amino acids. The CDR3 coding sequence is TGTGCCAGTAGTTTGGGACAGGCAGCACTCTCTGGAAACACCATATATTTT. Protein: CASSLGQAALSGNTIYF.

V gene TRBV29-1 combines with J gene TRBJ1-1; D not certain. Germline V gene lookup returns CDR1 SQVTM and CDR2 ANQGSEA. Deletions cut 6 bases from V and 1 base from J, with 15 bases between. This CDR3 has 14 amino acids. The CDR3 nucleotides are TGCAGCGTCGCCTCGGTGGCTAGGAACACTGAAGCTTTCTTT. As protein: CSVASVARNTEAFF.

In its sample, this clone was seen once. V and J are TRBV18 and TRBJ1-2, with D possibly matching TRBD1 (6 bases). The CDR3 is 14 amino acids. CDR1 and CDR2 (germline): KGHSH, LQKENI. V was trimmed by 1 base and J by 8 bases, leaving 14 bases between them. This CDR3 reads CASSPRPGESGYTF. The DNA of the CDR3 is TGTGCCAGCTCACCACGTCCAGGGGAGTCCGGCTACACCTTC. Full variable domain (rest looked up from reference TRBV18 and TRBJ1-2): NAGVMQNPRHLVRRRGQEARLRCSPMKGHSHVYWYRQLPEEGLKFMVYLQKENIIDESGMPKERFSAEFPKEGPSILRIQQVVRGDSAAYFCASSPRPGESGYTFGSGTRLTVV.

This clone was counted ten times or more. The V and J genes are TRBV7-9 and TRBJ1-2; D unclear. Trimming took 6 bases from V and 4 from J, leaving 12 bases between them. The CDR3 is 13 amino acids. Germline CDR1 SEHNR, CDR2 FQNEAQ (reference sequence). The CDR3 reads CASSLSEVYGYTF. DNA for the CDR3: TGTGCCAGCAGTTTAAGTGAGGTCTATGGCTACACCTTC.

The genes are TRBV6-2 or TRBV6-3 and TRBJ2-5; D is undetermined. V lost 0 bases and J lost 1, with 9 bases in between. Germline lookup yields CDR1 MNHEY and CDR2 SVGEGT. The CDR3 is 15 residues long. The DNA for the CDR3 is TGTGCCAGCAGTTACTCCGAGATTGGCCAAGAGACCCAGTACTTC. Residues: CASSYSEIGQETQYF.

This clone was observed a handful of times. This chain uses TRBV9 with TRBJ2-2, with TRBD1 matching over 8 bases. The CDR3 has 13 amino acids. V lost 4 bases to trimming and J lost 7 bases; unmatched junction nucleotides: 3. Germline V lookup: CDR1 SGDLS, CDR2 YYNGEE. CDR3 sequence (DNA): TGTGCCAGCAGCTGGACAGGGAGCGGGGAGCTGTTTTTT. This gives the protein CASSWTGSGELFF.

The V call is TRBV5-4, the J call TRBJ1-5; D not resolved. The V end was cut by 2 bases, the J end by 2 bases, with 11 bases between. Germline V CDR1 and CDR2: SGHNT, YYREEE (reference sequence). The CDR3 totals 15 residues. For the CDR3, the DNA is TGTGCCAGCAGCTTAGACACAGCTCGCAATCAGCCCCAGCATTTT. Protein product: CASSLDTARNQPQHF.

V usage is TRBV5-1 and J usage is TRBJ1-1; D call uncertain. CDR1 is SGHRS, CDR2 YFSETQ, per germline. The CDR3 contains 14 residues. Trimming took 2 bases from V and 0 from J, leaving 8 bases between them. The CDR3 DNA follows: TGCGCCAGCAGCTTAACTCTGGTGAACACTGAAGCTTTCTTT. It is translated as CASSLTLVNTEAFF.

J is TRBJ1-5 and V is TRBV19; 10 bases are a match to TRBD1. The junction had 13 bases not matched to a gene; V was cut back by 5 bases and J by 6 bases. Germline V gene data show CDR1 as LNHDA and CDR2 as SQIVND (reference sequence). There are 17 residues in the CDR3. In DNA form, the CDR3 reads TGTGCCAGTAGTGCTAGAGGCGGGACAGGGGCCAGTCAGCCCCAGCATTTT. Its translation is CASSARGGTGASQPQHF.